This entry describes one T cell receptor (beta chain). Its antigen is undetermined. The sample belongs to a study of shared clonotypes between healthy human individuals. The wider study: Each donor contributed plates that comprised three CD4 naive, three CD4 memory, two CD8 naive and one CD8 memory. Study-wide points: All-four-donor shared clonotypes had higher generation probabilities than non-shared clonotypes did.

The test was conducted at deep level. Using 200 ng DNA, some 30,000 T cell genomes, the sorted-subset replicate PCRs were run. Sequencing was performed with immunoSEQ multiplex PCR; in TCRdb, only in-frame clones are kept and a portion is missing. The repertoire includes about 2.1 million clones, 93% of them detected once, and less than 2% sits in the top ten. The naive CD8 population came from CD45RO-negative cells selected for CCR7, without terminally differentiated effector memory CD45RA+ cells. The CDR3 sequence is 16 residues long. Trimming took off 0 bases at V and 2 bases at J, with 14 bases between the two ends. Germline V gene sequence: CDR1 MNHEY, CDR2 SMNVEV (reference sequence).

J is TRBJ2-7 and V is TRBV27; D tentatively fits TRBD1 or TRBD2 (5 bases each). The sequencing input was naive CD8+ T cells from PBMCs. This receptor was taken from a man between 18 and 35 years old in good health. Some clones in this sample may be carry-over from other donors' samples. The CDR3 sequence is CASSLSAGTVTYEQYF. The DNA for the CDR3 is TGTGCCAGCAGTTTATCCGCAGGGACGGTCACCTACGAGCAGTACTTC.